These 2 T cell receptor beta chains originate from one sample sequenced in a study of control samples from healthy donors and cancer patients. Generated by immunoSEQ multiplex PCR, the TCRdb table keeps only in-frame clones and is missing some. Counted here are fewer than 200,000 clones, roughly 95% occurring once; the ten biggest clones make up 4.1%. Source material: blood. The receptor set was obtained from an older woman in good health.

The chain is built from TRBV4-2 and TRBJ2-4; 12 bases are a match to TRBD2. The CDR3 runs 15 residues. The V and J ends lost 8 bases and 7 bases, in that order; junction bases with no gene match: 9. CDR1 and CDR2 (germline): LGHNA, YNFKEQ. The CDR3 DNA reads TGTGCCAGCGATCCTAGCGGGGGGGCCGGGAACATTCAGTACTTC. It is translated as CASDPSGGAGNIQYF.

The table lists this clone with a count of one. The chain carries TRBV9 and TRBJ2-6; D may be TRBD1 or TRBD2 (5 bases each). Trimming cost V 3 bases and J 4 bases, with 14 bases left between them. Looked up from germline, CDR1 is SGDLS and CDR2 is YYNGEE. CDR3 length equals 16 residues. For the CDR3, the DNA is TGTGCCAGCAGCGCAGGGAGAAGGCCAGGGGCCAACGTCCTGACTTTC. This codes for CASSAGRRPGANVLTF.